This T cell receptor (beta chain) was recovered during a study of shared clonotypes between healthy human individuals (dated by TCRdb to 2020 to 2022). The study in broad terms: The cohort included a few men and a couple of women between 18 and 49 years of age. Per donor, three plates each were used for CD4 naive and CD4 memory, two for CD8 naive, and one for CD8 memory. Blood TCR repertoires of roughly five healthy adults were deeply sequenced to estimate repertoire size and the extent of clonotype sharing between individuals. Different laboratories and diverse techniques were used to prepare libraries and sequence TCR repertoires, to increase sequencing depth and limit assay-specific biases. Leukapheresis yielded between about 0.94 and 8.9 billion PBMCs per donor.

There are 17 amino acids in the CDR3, from cysteine to phenylalanine inclusive. The entry retains the CDR3 DNA only, 51 bases that are in frame from base 1. Cut back by 4 bases and 0 bases, the V and J ends lie 20 bases apart. TCR CDR3 regions were amplified from genomic DNA by multiplex PCR using the deep immunoSEQ assay. Extracted genomic DNA from each cell subset was spread evenly across all wells of several immunoSEQ 96-well plates, with each plate serving as a replicate. For sorted subsets, each replicate PCR was loaded with approximately 200 ng genomic DNA, equivalent to 25,000 to 35,000 T cell genomes. The purified libraries were quantified using a Qubit 3.0 fluorometer, sized with a Bioanalyzer 2100, and then quantified again using the KAPA Library Quantification kit. A separate single-read 150-cycle Illumina NextSeq 550 flow cell was used to sequence each immunoSEQ 96-well plate. The authors' analysis ran thus. Because only junctional sequences without quality scores were contained in the immunoSEQ output, filtering matching that applied to full-length reads could not be performed. To assign V/J genes and CDR3, sequences were annotated against IMGT germline references using PyIR, a Python wrapper for IgBLAST v1.9. Reads with weak V/J assignments (E-value above 1e-6), missing CDR3, stop codons, out-of-frame junctions, or ambiguous translated residues were removed. V3J clonotypes were defined by identical inferred V gene, J gene, and CDR3 amino acid sequence. Percentage overlap between repertoires was calculated by dividing the number of shared unique clonotypes by the size of the smaller repertoire. Repertoire richness was assessed with RTK rarefaction, the Chao1 estimator, and Recon v2.1 estimates of unobserved clonotypes. Generation probabilities for all TCRbeta clonotypes obtained by the gDNA method from a handful of donors were computed using OLGA. TCRdb stores this immuneACCESS table with in-frame sequences only. Part of the clones is absent; in the studies checked, under half of the shortfall reflects unresolved V genes, and no reason is known for the rest. V and J calls and clone size come straight from that table; D and trimming were deduced from the DNA. Present in this sample are nearly 750,000 clones, 55% to 75% of which were seen just once. The ten largest make up around 1.8% of the sample.

The donors were healthy, HIV-negative adults with no recently reported acute infections or vaccinations. Only Caucasian adults living in Nashville, Tennessee, USA were represented among the donors. CD4+ T cells were enriched by magnetic negative selection; naive cells were then positively selected on CD45RA, and the negative fraction formed the memory subset. Blood was collected by leukapheresis, and PBMCs were isolated by Ficoll-Histopaque density gradient centrifugation and then cryopreserved in liquid nitrogen vapor phase. Purity and quantity of every magnetically sorted T cell population were checked by analytical flow cytometry. From each sorted fraction, genomic DNA was isolated and quantified by UV absorbance on a Nanodrop 2000c. For this clone: It has no known antigen specificity. Base qualities are not at hand, and no much larger clone is one base apart.

The investigation overall reported the following: Clonotypes shared by all four sorted-subset donors showed higher generation probabilities than non-shared clonotypes. The small number of donors limited the genetic and exposure-history diversity represented. Roughly 5.2% of naive CD4, roughly 3.6% of naive CD8, approximately 2.2% of memory CD4, and more than 0.35% of memory CD8 clonotypes were shared across several donors. Pairwise subsampling indicated that sequencing depth was expected to affect the degree of clonotype sharing among donors. Rarefaction of sorted-subset datasets indicated incomplete sequencing despite the large sequencing depth. Sampling was restricted to blood, and TCR repertoires in tissue are likely to differ from TCR repertoires in blood. Naive subsets generally had larger estimated clonotype richness than memory subsets did.

Sequencing used memory CD4+ T cells sorted from blood. Explained via the paper, the cell subset or site label denotes: CD45RA-negative fraction. The TCR sequence derives from a woman aged 25 to 39 in good health. Rearrangement joined TRBV5-3 to TRBJ2-7; the D element might be TRBD1 or TRBD2, as each aligns at 6 bases. TRBV5-3 is an ORF for which the function is uncertain. The CDR3: CARSHTRGHLSSYEQYF. The sequenced DNA is TGTGCCAGAAGCCACACGCGGGGACATTTAAGCTCCTACGAGCAGTACTTC.